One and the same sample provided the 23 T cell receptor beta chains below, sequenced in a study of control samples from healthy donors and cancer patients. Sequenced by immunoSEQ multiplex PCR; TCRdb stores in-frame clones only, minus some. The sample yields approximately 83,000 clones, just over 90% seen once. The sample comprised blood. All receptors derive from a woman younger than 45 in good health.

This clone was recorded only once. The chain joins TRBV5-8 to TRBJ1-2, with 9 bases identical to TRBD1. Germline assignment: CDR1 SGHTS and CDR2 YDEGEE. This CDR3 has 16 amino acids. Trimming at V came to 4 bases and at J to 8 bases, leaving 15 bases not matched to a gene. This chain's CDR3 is CASSNWDREEVNGYTF. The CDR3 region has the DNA TGTGCCAGCAGCAACTGGGACAGGGAGGAAGTGAACGGCTACACCTTC.

This CDR3 reads CASSQDRGSYNEQFF. The CDR3 region has the DNA TGTGCCAGCAGCCAAGATCGAGGCTCCTACAATGAGCAGTTCTTC. The chain is built from TRBV3-1 (or the pseudogene TRBV3-2) and TRBJ2-1; D is unclear. The V gene's germline CDR1 is LGHDT and CDR2 YNNKEL (reference sequence). CDR3 length equals 15 residues. The V and J ends lost 0 bases and 0 bases respectively, with 6 bases between them.

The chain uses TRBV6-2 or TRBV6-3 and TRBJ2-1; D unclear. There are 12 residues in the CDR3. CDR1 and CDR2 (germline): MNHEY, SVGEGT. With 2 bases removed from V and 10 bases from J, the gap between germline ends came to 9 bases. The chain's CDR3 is CASSYRTSEQFF. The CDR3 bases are TGTGCCAGCAGTTACCGGACGTCGGAGCAGTTCTTC.

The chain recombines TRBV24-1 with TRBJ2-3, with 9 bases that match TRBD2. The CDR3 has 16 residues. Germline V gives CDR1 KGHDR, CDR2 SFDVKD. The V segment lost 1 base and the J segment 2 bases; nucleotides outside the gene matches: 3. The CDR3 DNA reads TGTGCCACCAGTGATTTACGCGGGGGGGCCACAGATACGCAGTATTTT. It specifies CATSDLRGGATDTQYF.

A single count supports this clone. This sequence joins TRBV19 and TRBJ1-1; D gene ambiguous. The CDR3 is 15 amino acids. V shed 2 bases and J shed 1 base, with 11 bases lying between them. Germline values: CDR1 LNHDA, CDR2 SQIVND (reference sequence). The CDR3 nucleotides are TGTGCCAGTAGTATAAGGCCGTCGGGGAACACTGAAGCTTTCTTT. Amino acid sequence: CASSIRPSGNTEAFF.

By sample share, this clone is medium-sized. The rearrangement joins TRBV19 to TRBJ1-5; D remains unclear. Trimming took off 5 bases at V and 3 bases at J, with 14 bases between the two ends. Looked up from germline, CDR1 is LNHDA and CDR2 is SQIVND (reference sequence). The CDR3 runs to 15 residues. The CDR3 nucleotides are TGTGCCAGTAGTTCCCGGGAACATTACAATCAGCCCCAGCATTTT. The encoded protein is CASSSREHYNQPQHF. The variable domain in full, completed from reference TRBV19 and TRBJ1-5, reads DGGITQSPKYLFRKEGQNVTLSCEQNLNHDAMYWYRQDPGQGLRLIYYSQIVNDFQKGDIAEGYSVSREKKESFPLTVTSAQKNPTAFYLCASSSREHYNQPQHFGDGTRLSIL.

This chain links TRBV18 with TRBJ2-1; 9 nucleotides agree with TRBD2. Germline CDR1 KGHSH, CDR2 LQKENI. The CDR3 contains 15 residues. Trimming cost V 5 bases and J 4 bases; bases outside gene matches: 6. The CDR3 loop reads CASSGSGSPYNEQFF. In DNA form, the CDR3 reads TGTGCCAGCTCAGGTAGCGGGAGCCCTTACAATGAGCAGTTCTTC.

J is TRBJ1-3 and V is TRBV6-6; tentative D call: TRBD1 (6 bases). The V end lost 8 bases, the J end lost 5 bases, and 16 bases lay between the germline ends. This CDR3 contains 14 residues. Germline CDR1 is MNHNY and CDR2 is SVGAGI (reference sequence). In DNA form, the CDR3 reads TGTGCCAGCCAGGAGGGGGGTTTTAGAAACACCATATATTTT. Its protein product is CASQEGGFRNTIYF.

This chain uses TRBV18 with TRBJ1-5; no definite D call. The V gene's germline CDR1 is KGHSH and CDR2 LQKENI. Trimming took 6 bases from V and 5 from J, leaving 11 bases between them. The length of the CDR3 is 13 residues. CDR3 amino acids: CASSPGPDQPQHF. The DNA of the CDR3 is TGTGCCAGCTCCCCAGGACCCGATCAGCCCCAGCATTTT.

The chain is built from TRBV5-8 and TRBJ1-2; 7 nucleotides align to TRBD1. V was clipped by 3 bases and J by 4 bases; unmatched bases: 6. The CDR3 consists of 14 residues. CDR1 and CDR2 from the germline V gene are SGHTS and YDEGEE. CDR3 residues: CASSWDRTFYGYTF. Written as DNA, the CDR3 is TGTGCCAGCAGCTGGGACAGAACCTTCTATGGCTACACCTTC.

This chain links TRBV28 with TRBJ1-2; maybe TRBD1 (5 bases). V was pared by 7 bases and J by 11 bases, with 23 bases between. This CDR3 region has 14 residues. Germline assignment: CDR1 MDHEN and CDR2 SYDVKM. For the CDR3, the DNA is TGTGCCAGCAACACAGGAGGGGCCTATATGGGGTACACCTTC. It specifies CASNTGGAYMGYTF.

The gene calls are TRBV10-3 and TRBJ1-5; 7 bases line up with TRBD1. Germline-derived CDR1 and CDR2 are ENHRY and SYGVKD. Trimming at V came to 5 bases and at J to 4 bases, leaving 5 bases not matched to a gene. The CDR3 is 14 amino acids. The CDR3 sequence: CAISQGEGNQPQHF. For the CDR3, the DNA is TGTGCCATCAGTCAGGGGGAGGGGAATCAGCCCCAGCATTTT.

Here the CDR3 reads CASSLVAGVIAEAFF. The DNA of the CDR3 is TGTGCCAGCAGCTTAGTGGCAGGGGTTATCGCTGAAGCTTTCTTT. The chain couples TRBV11-3 to TRBJ1-1; a weak D match, TRBD1 (6 bases). Trimming pared 1 base from V and 6 bases from J, leaving 15 bases between. The CDR3 has 15 residues. Looked up from germline, CDR1 is SGHNT and CDR2 is YENEEA.

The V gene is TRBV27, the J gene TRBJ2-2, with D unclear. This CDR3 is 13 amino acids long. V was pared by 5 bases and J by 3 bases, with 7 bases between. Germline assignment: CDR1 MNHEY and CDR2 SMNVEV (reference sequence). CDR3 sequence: CASSNQDTGELFF. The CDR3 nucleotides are TGTGCCAGCAGTAACCAGGACACCGGGGAGCTGTTTTTT.

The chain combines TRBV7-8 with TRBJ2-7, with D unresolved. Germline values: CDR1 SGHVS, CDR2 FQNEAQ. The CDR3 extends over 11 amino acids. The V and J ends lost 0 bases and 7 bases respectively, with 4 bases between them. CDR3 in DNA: TGTGCCAGCAGCTTAGCTAAGGAGCAGTACTTC. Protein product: CASSLAKEQYF.

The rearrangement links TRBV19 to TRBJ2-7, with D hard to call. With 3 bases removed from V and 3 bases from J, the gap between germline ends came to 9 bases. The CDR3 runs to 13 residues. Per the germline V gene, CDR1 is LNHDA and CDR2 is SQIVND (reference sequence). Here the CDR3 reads CASSIAAGYEQYF. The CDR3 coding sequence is TGTGCCAGTAGTATCGCCGCTGGCTACGAGCAGTACTTC.

The CDR3 coding sequence is TGCGCCAGCAGCTCGACGGGACTGAGTAATGAAAAACTGTTTTTT. This translates into CASSSTGLSNEKLFF. The V and J genes are TRBV5-1 and TRBJ1-4; D possibly corresponds to TRBD1 (5 bases). This CDR3 is built from 15 residues. Per the germline V gene, CDR1 is SGHRS and CDR2 is YFSETQ. V dropped 3 bases and J dropped 4 bases, with 13 bases sitting between them.

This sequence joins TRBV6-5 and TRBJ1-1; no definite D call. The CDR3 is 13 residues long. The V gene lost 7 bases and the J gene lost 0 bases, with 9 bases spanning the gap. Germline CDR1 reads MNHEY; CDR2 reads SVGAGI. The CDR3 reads CASTRLLNTEAFF. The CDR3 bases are TGTGCCAGCACTCGTCTCTTGAACACTGAAGCTTTCTTT.

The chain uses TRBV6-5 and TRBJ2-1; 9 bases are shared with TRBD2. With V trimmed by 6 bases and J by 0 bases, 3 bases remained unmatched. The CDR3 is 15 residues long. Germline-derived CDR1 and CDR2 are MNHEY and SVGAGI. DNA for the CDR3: TGTGCCAGCAGCCGTAGCGGGAGCTCCTACAATGAGCAGTTCTTC. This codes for CASSRSGSSYNEQFF.

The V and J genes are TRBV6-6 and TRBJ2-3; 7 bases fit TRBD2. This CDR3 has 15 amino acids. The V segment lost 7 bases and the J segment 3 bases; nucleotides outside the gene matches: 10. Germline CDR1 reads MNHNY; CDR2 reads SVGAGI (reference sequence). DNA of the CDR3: TGTGCCAGCACCCCCTGGGGGGGAGTGACAGATACGCAGTATTTT. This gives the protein CASTPWGGVTDTQYF.

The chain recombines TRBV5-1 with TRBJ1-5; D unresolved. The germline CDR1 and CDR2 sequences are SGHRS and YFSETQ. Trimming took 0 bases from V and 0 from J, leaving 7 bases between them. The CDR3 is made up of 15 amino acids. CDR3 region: CASSLGAYSNQPQHF. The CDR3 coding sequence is TGCGCCAGCAGCTTGGGGGCCTATAGCAATCAGCCCCAGCATTTT.

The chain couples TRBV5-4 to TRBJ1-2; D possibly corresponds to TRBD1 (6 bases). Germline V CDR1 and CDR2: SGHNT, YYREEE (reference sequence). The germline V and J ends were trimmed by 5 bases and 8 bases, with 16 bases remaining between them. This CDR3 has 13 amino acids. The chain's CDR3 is CASSRSGGWGYTF. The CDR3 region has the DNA TGTGCCAGCAGTCGTTCTGGGGGCTGGGGCTACACCTTC.

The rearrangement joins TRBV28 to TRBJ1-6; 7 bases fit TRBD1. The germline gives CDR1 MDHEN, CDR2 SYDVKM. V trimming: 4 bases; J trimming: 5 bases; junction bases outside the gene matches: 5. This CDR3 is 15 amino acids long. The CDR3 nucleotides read TGTGCCAGCAGTTCCGGGGACAGAGATAATTCACCCCTCCACTTT. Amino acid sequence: CASSSGDRDNSPLHF.